This entry lists 27 T cell receptor beta chains sequenced from one sample in a study of vaccination and CD4 T cells after COVID-19. The treatment here: approximately 11-day PBMC culture with coronavirus spike peptide pools or control peptides (ViraFEST assay). For these receptors, no antigen is known. An Oncomine TCR Beta short-read assay was used to sequence the DNA from cultured CD4+ T cells. One entry per CDR3 protein, called by TCRdb with MiXCR from the PCR reads. The sample carries roughly 16,000 distinct CDR3 sequences, roughly 40% recorded once. The material sequenced was CD4+ T cells from blood, cultured in vitro. The receptors stem from a human donor who had recovered from COVID-19.

This clonotype was observed a single time. The chain couples TRBV19 to TRBJ2-3; D is undetermined. V gave up 8 bases and J gave up 8 bases, with 17 bases separating them. This CDR3 has 13 amino acids. CDR1 and CDR2 from the germline V gene are LNHDA and SQIVND (reference sequence). In DNA, the CDR3 is TGTGCCAGTTCAACCGATTTTCCGGGTACGCAGTATTTT. It translates to CASSTDFPGTQYF.

This clonotype came up a few times. The rearrangement joins TRBV20-1 to TRBJ2-2; D unclear. Trimming pared 7 bases from V and 6 bases from J, leaving 12 bases between. Germline V gene sequence: CDR1 DFQATT, CDR2 SNEGSKA (reference sequence). The CDR3 runs to 12 residues. CDR3 amino acids: CSGVGFAGELFF. CDR3 nucleotide sequence: TGCAGTGGCGTGGGGTTTGCCGGGGAGCTGTTTTTT.

The chain has TRBV30 and TRBJ2-5; 7 bases are a match to TRBD2. This CDR3 has 13 amino acids. Trimming removed 8 bases from V and 5 bases from J; junction bases left unmatched: 11. Germline V lookup: CDR1 GTSNPN, CDR2 SVGIG (reference sequence). CDR3 DNA: TGTGCCAGCAGCCCTCAGGGAGGGGAGACCCAGTACTTC. It specifies CASSPQGGETQYF.

This clonotype was counted a few times. This sequence joins TRBV12-3 or TRBV12-4 and TRBJ1-2; 7 nucleotides line up with TRBD1. V lost 1 base, J lost 6 bases, and 8 bases stayed unmatched. This CDR3 is built from 15 residues. CDR3 loop: CASSLDPGTVHGYTF. The CDR3, as DNA: TGTGCCAGCAGTTTAGATCCTGGGACAGTCCATGGCTACACCTTC.

This clonotype appeared a single time. This chain joins TRBV6-5 and TRBJ2-7, with TRBD1 as a possible D gene (5 bases). Trimming shortened V by 2 bases and J by 2 bases, and 13 bases separated the two germline ends. The germline gives CDR1 MNHEY, CDR2 SVGAGI. The CDR3 loop spans 15 amino acids. This CDR3 reads CASSYDSDRPYEQYF. DNA of the CDR3: TGTGCCAGCAGTTACGACAGCGACCGTCCCTACGAGCAGTACTTC.

This clonotype was detected only a few times. The chain recombines TRBV12-3 or TRBV12-4 with TRBJ2-5, with D unresolved. The CDR3 is 13 residues long. The V end lost 3 bases, the J end lost 4 bases, and 9 bases lay between the germline ends. The chain's CDR3 is CASSFGIGETQYF. CDR3 bases: TGTGCCAGCAGTTTTGGAATTGGAGAGACCCAGTACTTC.

Of note for this clonotype: At one boundary the junction diverges from the germline segment, which might be a read error. Here the CDR3 reads CTSSEEGRNSPLHF. CDR3 nucleotides: TGTACCAGCAGTGAAGAGGGGCGGAATTCACCCCTCCACTTT. The chain couples TRBV2 to TRBJ1-6; D is possibly TRBD1 (5 bases). This CDR3 region has 14 residues. Germline assignment: CDR1 SNHLY and CDR2 FYNNEI.

There are a few counts of this clonotype. The chain uses TRBV10-3 and TRBJ1-3, with a weak D call TRBD1 (6 bases). Per germline, CDR1 ENHRY and CDR2 SYGVKD. With 6 bases removed from V and 0 bases from J, the gap between germline ends came to 21 bases. The CDR3 has 18 residues. DNA for the CDR3: TGTGCCATCAGGCCCTCCTATGAGACAGGAAACTCTGGAAACACCATATATTTT. Its translation is CAIRPSYETGNSGNTIYF.

V usage is TRBV6-1 and J usage is TRBJ2-2; D gene ambiguous. Germline assignment: CDR1 MNHNS and CDR2 SASEGT. The CDR3 is 11 residues long. The V end lost 7 bases, the J end lost 8 bases, and 8 bases lay between the germline ends. CDR3 region: CASKEWGELFF. Here the CDR3 DNA reads TGTGCCAGCAAGGAGTGGGGGGAGCTGTTTTTT.

The rearrangement links TRBV7-9 to TRBJ1-2; 7 positions agree with TRBD1. The CDR3 runs to 13 residues. V was clipped by 5 bases and J by 3 bases; unmatched bases: 3. Per the germline V gene, CDR1 is SEHNR and CDR2 is FQNEAQ (reference sequence). The DNA of the CDR3 is TGTGCCAGCAGCCCCGGACAGGACTATGGCTACACCTTC. This translates into CASSPGQDYGYTF.

The gene calls are TRBV6-1 and TRBJ2-3; 12 bases align to TRBD2. The CDR3 is 15 residues long. V gave up 6 bases and J gave up 4 bases; unmatched junction bases: 5. Germline CDR1 reads MNHNS; CDR2 reads SASEGT. CDR3 sequence: CASSDLAGGSDTQYF. CDR3 in DNA: TGTGCCAGCAGCGACCTAGCGGGAGGGTCAGATACGCAGTATTTT.

The V gene is TRBV25-1, the J gene TRBJ1-5; no reliable D call. CDR3 length: 12 amino acids. CDR1 is MGHDK, CDR2 SYGVNS, per germline. Trimming removed 4 bases from V and 5 bases from J, with 6 bases in between. The CDR3 nucleotides are TGTGCCAGCAGTGGGGATTATCAGCCCCAGCATTTT. Translating it yields CASSGDYQPQHF. The entire variable domain, with the rest obtained from reference TRBV25-1 and TRBJ1-5, is as follows: EADIYQTPRYLVIGTGKKITLECSQTMGHDKMYWYQQDPGMELHLIHYSYGVNSTEKGDLSSESTVSRIRTEHFPLTLESARPSHTSQYLCASSGDYQPQHFGDGTRLSIL.

This chain connects TRBV5-1 to TRBJ2-7; 10 bases map to TRBD2. J gave up 1 base and V 4 bases, and 5 bases lay outside the gene matches. Germline CDR1 SGHRS, CDR2 YFSETQ. This CDR3 is built from 15 residues. The CDR3 loop is CASSAVTSGSYEQYF. The CDR3 region has the DNA TGCGCCAGCAGCGCGGTGACTAGCGGGTCCTACGAGCAGTACTTC.

Worth noting for this clonotype: A read error may produce the germline difference seen at one junction end. The CDR3 DNA sequence: TGCGAAATAAGGCGGCCCAACTTTCTTGACTATGGCTACACCTTC. It translates to CEIRRPNFLDYGYTF. The chain couples TRBV10-3 to TRBJ1-2; no clear D. Germline V gene sequence: CDR1 ENHRY, CDR2 SYGVKD. This CDR3 contains 15 residues.

This clonotype showed up just once. The genes are TRBV20-1 and TRBJ2-7; D is unclear. V was pared by 0 bases and J by 2 bases, with 14 bases between. Germline V gene lookup returns CDR1 DFQATT and CDR2 SNEGSKA (reference sequence). This CDR3 is built from 15 residues. The CDR3 reads CSARDLAYSPYEQYF. DNA of the CDR3: TGCAGTGCTAGAGATCTGGCCTACTCCCCCTACGAGCAGTACTTC.

This sequence joins TRBV20-1 and TRBJ1-2, with D unclear. CDR1 and CDR2 (germline): DFQATT, SNEGSKA (reference sequence). V shed 5 bases and J shed 2 bases, with 15 bases lying between them. The CDR3 is made up of 14 amino acids. The CDR3: CSAHTRDGNYGYTF. The CDR3 DNA follows: TGCAGTGCTCACACAAGAGACGGGAACTATGGCTACACCTTC.

The table lists this clonotype with a few counts. The chain has TRBV2 and TRBJ2-7; TRBD2 matches at 14 bases. CDR1 is SNHLY, CDR2 FYNNEI, per germline. This CDR3 has 16 amino acids. V shed 5 bases and J 6 bases; nucleotides not matched to a gene: 9. CDR3 sequence (DNA): TGTGCCAGCAGTAGGACCCAGACTAGCGGGAGGGTCGAGCAGTACTTC. It is translated as CASSRTQTSGRVEQYF. Drawing the rest from reference TRBV2 and TRBJ2-7, the complete variable domain is EPEVTQTPSHQVTQMGQEVILRCVPISNHLYFYWYRQILGQKVEFLVSFYNNEISEKSEIFDDQFSVERPDGSNFTLKIRSTKLEDSAMYFCASSRTQTSGRVEQYFGPGTRLTVT.

In its sample, this clonotype was seen a few times. This chain connects TRBV7-2 to TRBJ1-1; TRBD1 agrees at 11 bases. This CDR3 contains 15 residues. CDR1 is SGHTA and CDR2 is FQGNSA in the germline V gene. Unmatched junction bases numbered 9, after V lost 5 bases and J lost 7 bases. In nucleotides, the CDR3 is TGTGCCAGCAGCCTAGGACAGGGGGCTGTCGGTGAAGCTTTCTTT. As protein: CASSLGQGAVGEAFF.

This clonotype occurred a few times. V is TRBV19 and J is TRBJ2-2, with TRBD2 matching over 12 bases. The CDR3 is 16 amino acids. CDR1 is LNHDA and CDR2 is SQIVND in the germline V gene (reference sequence). V shed 6 bases, J shed 7 bases, and the junction held 9 bases outside the gene matches. CDR3 nucleotides: TGTGCCAGTAGGGAGACTAGCGGGAGTAACGTCGGGGAGCTGTTTTTT. This codes for CASRETSGSNVGELFF.

The chain uses TRBV27 and TRBJ1-2; D not certain. V dropped 8 bases and J dropped 5 bases, with 6 bases sitting between them. The CDR3 runs 10 residues. CDR1 is MNHEY, CDR2 SMNVEV, per germline (reference sequence). CDR3 sequence reads: CASPLYGYTF. CDR3 bases: TGTGCCAGCCCTCTATATGGCTACACCTTC.

The V and J genes are TRBV10-1 and TRBJ2-3, with TRBD2 matching 10 bases. V shed 3 bases and J 3 bases; nucleotides not matched to a gene: 9. Germline assignment: CDR1 WNHNN and CDR2 SYGVQD (reference sequence). CDR3 length: 17 amino acids. Here the CDR3 reads CASSDPTSGVGTDTQYF. The DNA of the CDR3 is TGCGCCAGCAGTGACCCCACTAGCGGGGTCGGGACAGATACGCAGTATTTT.

This chain links TRBV5-4 with TRBJ2-3; no reliable D call. This CDR3 region has 14 residues. Looked up from germline, CDR1 is SGHNT and CDR2 is YYREEE (reference sequence). Trimming took 0 bases from V and 6 from J, leaving 11 bases between them. The CDR3 loop reads CASSLVSDLDTQYF. CDR3 coding DNA: TGTGCCAGCAGCTTGGTGTCGGATCTCGATACGCAGTATTTT.

This clonotype was observed a handful of times. The CDR3 loop is CASSGPWTGMWNTEAFF. The CDR3 bases are TGTGCCAGCAGTGGCCCGTGGACAGGTATGTGGAACACTGAAGCTTTCTTT. The gene calls are TRBV2 and TRBJ1-1; 7 positions match TRBD1. V shed 4 bases, J shed 1 base, and the junction held 12 bases outside the gene matches. This CDR3 is built from 17 residues. CDR1 and CDR2 from the germline V gene are SNHLY and FYNNEI.

The chain carries TRBV12-3 or TRBV12-4 and TRBJ1-5; 7 nucleotides line up with TRBD1. V dropped 7 bases and J dropped 0; count of bases not matched to a gene: 3. The CDR3 length is 14 residues. The CDR3 nucleotides read TGTGCCAGCACACGACAGGGTAGCAATCAGCCCCAGCATTTT. Its protein product is CASTRQGSNQPQHF.

This clonotype occurred a few times. The J gene is TRBJ2-1, the V gene TRBV15; 9 nucleotides agree with TRBD1. Per the germline V gene, CDR1 is LNHNV and CDR2 is YYDKDF (reference sequence). V dropped 1 base and J dropped 5; count of bases not matched to a gene: 3. The CDR3 covers 15 residues. The CDR3 DNA reads TGTGCCACCAGCAGAGTACAGGGGGCGCACAATGAGCAGTTCTTC. Its translation: CATSRVQGAHNEQFF.

This chain uses TRBV28 with TRBJ1-4, with TRBD1 matching 7 bases. The CDR3 is 15 residues long. With V trimmed by 5 bases and J by 3 bases, 6 bases remained unmatched. CDR1 and CDR2 (germline): MDHEN, SYDVKM. The CDR3 protein is CASSPNRGANEKLFF. In DNA form, the CDR3 reads TGTGCCAGCAGTCCCAACAGGGGCGCTAATGAAAAACTGTTTTTT.

V usage is TRBV19 and J usage is TRBJ2-2; D is uncertain. The CDR3 runs to 13 residues. CDR1 and CDR2 from the germline V gene are LNHDA and SQIVND (reference sequence). V lost 10 bases to trimming and J lost 7 bases, with 16 bases between them. CDR3 nucleotide sequence: TGTGCCACCCAACCCAGGTTGCGCGGGGAGCTGTTTTTT. Amino acid sequence: CATQPRLRGELFF.